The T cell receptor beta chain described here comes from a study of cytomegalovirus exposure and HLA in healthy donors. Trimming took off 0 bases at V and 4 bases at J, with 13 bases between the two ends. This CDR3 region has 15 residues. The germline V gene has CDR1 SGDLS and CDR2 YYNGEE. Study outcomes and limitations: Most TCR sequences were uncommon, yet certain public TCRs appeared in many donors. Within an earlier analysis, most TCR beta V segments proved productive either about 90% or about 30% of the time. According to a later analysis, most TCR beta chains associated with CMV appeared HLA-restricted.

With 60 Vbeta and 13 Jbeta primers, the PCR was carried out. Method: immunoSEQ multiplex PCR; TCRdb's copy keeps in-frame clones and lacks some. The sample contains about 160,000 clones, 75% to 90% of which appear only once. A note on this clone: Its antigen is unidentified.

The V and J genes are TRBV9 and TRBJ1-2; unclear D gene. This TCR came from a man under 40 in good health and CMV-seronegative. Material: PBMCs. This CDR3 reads CASSVGFGLGYGYTF. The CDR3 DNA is TGTGCCAGCAGCGTAGGGTTTGGGCTTGGCTATGGCTACACCTTC.